The next 17 T cell receptor beta chains were all read from a single sample in a study of early T cells in non-severe SARS-CoV-2 infection (dated by TCRdb to the early 2020s). Library prep was done by 5' RACE. Instrument used: NextSeq 500. In-frame beta chains were kept once TCRdb had trimmed the public reads at Q25 with fastp and called clones with MiXCR. CDR3 protein duplicates are merged, each entry listing the most common genes and DNA. In this sample the table shows tens of thousands of distinct CDR3 sequences, roughly 13% of which occur a single time. The ten largest clones add up to about a tenth of the sample. Sequencing used whole blood. The receptor set was obtained from an adult who was a healthcare worker with PCR-confirmed SARS-CoV-2 infection or an uninfected control (not recorded which).

This clonotype was observed at least ten times. The genes are TRBV7-9 and TRBJ1-2; D gene unclear. The germline V and J ends were trimmed by 1 base and 4 bases, with 10 bases remaining between them. This CDR3 has 14 amino acids. The V gene's germline CDR1 is SEHNR and CDR2 FQNEAQ (reference sequence). The CDR3 reads CASSLEVAVYGYTF. The CDR3 bases are TGTGCCAGCAGCTTAGAGGTGGCAGTCTATGGCTACACCTTC.

About this clonotype: The junction does not match germline at one end; this may be a read error. The chain has TRBV30 and TRBJ2-3, with 7 bases identical to TRBD1. The CDR3 length is 14 residues. The germline gives CDR1 GTSNPN, CDR2 SVGIG (reference sequence). The CDR3 protein is CVWGRDRDTDTQYF. CDR3 coding DNA: TGTGTCTGGGGCCGGGACAGAGACACAGATACGCAGTATTTT.

This clonotype has at least ten counts. V and J are TRBV18 and TRBJ1-4; the match to TRBD1 covers 7 bases. CDR3 length equals 16 residues. The V gene's germline CDR1 is KGHSH and CDR2 LQKENI. V trimming: 3 bases; J trimming: 7 bases; junction bases outside the gene matches: 11. The CDR3 protein is CASSPKQRQGSEKLFF. The DNA of the CDR3 is TGTGCCAGCTCACCCAAACAAAGACAGGGCAGTGAAAAACTGTTTTTT.

This clonotype was counted only a few times. This rearrangement joins TRBV19 to TRBJ2-6; D gene uncertain. The germline CDR1 and CDR2 sequences are LNHDA and SQIVND (reference sequence). V was trimmed by 7 bases and J by 3 bases, leaving 10 bases between them. CDR3 length equals 14 residues. CDR3 residues: CASNRAGGANVLTF. CDR3 nucleotides: TGTGCCAGTAATCGAGCTGGTGGGGCCAACGTCCTGACTTTC.

This clonotype occurred many times. The chain links TRBV12-3 or TRBV12-4 to TRBJ2-4; possible D gene TRBD2, 6 bases. The CDR3 sequence is 16 residues long. Between the trimmed V and J ends, which lost 5 bases and 0 bases, there was a span of 14 bases. The CDR3 nucleotides are TGTGCCAGCAGTCACCGGGACTTTCTAGCCAAAAACATTCAGTACTTC. Its protein is CASSHRDFLAKNIQYF.

The V call is TRBV28, the J call TRBJ2-1; no definite D call. The CDR3 has 14 amino acids. V was pared by 6 bases and J by 15 bases, with 24 bases between. Germline CDR1 and CDR2: MDHEN and SYDVKM. In DNA form, the CDR3 reads TGTGCCAGCAGAGCAAGTGCCGTGGCCCACTTGGGGTTCTTC. It is translated as CASRASAVAHLGFF.

This clonotype has just a few counts. The chain recombines TRBV29-1 with TRBJ1-1, with 8 bases identical to TRBD1. J lost 2 bases, V lost 6 bases, and 2 bases had no gene match. In germline, CDR1 is SQVTM, CDR2 ANQGSEA. The CDR3 consists of 12 residues. The CDR3 region is CSVDRGNTEAFF. The CDR3 DNA reads as TGCAGCGTCGACAGGGGTAACACTGAAGCTTTCTTT.

This clonotype was seen many times. The genes are TRBV4-1 and TRBJ2-5; D possibly uses TRBD1 or TRBD2 (5 bases each). The germline CDR1 and CDR2 sequences are MGHRA and YSYEKL. Trimming pared 3 bases from V and 0 bases from J, leaving 14 bases between. The CDR3 length is 16 residues. The CDR3 DNA is TGCGCCAGCAGCCACTATACCGGGACCAACCAAGAGACCCAGTACTTC. It yields the protein CASSHYTGTNQETQYF.

This clonotype was seen at least ten times. The genes are TRBV12-3 or TRBV12-4 and TRBJ2-3, with 12 bases matching TRBD2. This CDR3 has 18 amino acids. V was pared by 5 bases and J by 3 bases, with 12 bases of the junction left unmatched. In DNA, the CDR3 is TGTGCCAGCAGTCCCCTCCCCGGGACTAGCGGGCAGACAGATACGCAGTATTTT. Its translation: CASSPLPGTSGQTDTQYF.

On this clonotype: This could be a read error, since a much larger clone is one nucleotide away. The chain couples TRBV2 to TRBJ2-7, with D unclear. V lost 8 bases and J 0 bases, leaving 11 bases between the germline ends. This CDR3 is built from 13 residues. Germline CDR1 is SNHLY and CDR2 is FYNNEI. The CDR3 DNA is TGTGCCAGCTCGAAGTTGAGCTCCTACGAGCAGTACTTC. Amino acid sequence: CASSKLSSYEQYF.

This clonotype appeared many times. The rearrangement uses TRBV6-1 and TRBJ1-1, with TRBD1 identical over 10 bases. The CDR3 contains 15 residues. Germline lookup yields CDR1 MNHNS and CDR2 SASEGT. Germline trimming cut 3 bases from V and 7 bases from J; bases unmatched to any gene: 8. The DNA of the CDR3 is TGTGCCAGCAGTGAGGCCGGGACAGGGGCACTTGAAGCTTTCTTT. It yields the protein CASSEAGTGALEAFF.

CDR3 nucleotides: TGTGCCAGCACGAGAGGGCAGCTTAACTATGGCTACACCTTC. Translated, it gives CASTRGQLNYGYTF. V and J are TRBV2 and TRBJ1-2; D is unresolved. The V gene's germline CDR1 is SNHLY and CDR2 FYNNEI. This CDR3 has 14 residues. With 7 bases removed from V and 1 base from J, the gap between germline ends came to 13 bases.

This chain links TRBV2 with TRBJ1-2; no definite D call. The CDR3 has 16 residues. Germline assignment: CDR1 SNHLY and CDR2 FYNNEI. Trimming stripped 8 bases from V and 6 bases from J, with 25 bases between. The CDR3 is CASLSGGLSLVDGYTF. The CDR3 bases are TGTGCCAGCCTCTCCGGAGGGTTGAGTTTGGTCGATGGCTACACCTTC.

The chain is built from TRBV29-1 and TRBJ1-4; D unclear. Germline loops: CDR1 SQVTM, CDR2 ANQGSEA. Trimming took 1 base from V and 0 from J, leaving 3 bases between them. This CDR3 comprises 13 residues. The CDR3 nucleotides read TGCAGCGTTGAAGTTTCAACTAATGAAAAACTGTTTTTT. Protein: CSVEVSTNEKLFF.

This clonotype was seen repeatedly, ten times or more. In DNA, the CDR3 is TGTGCCAGCAGTTACTCGCGGACTAGCGGGATTACAACCTACGAGCAGTACTTC. It translates to CASSYSRTSGITTYEQYF. This chain joins TRBV6-6 and TRBJ2-7; 12 bases are a match to TRBD2. Germline assignment: CDR1 MNHNY and CDR2 SVGAGI (reference sequence). The CDR3 extends over 18 amino acids. The J segment lost 2 bases and the V segment lost 0 bases, leaving 8 bases of the junction unmatched.

This clonotype is deemed medium-sized. The chain couples TRBV18 to TRBJ2-2, with 7 positions matching TRBD1. This CDR3 is built from 15 residues. V lost 2 bases to trimming and J lost 0 bases; unmatched junction nucleotides: 0. CDR1 is KGHSH and CDR2 is LQKENI in the germline V gene. The CDR3 coding sequence is TGTGCCAGCTCACCAGGACAGGCGAACACCGGGGAGCTGTTTTTT. It specifies CASSPGQANTGELFF.

There are a few counts of this clonotype. The V call is TRBV7-7, the J call TRBJ2-5; the D gene could be TRBD1 or TRBD2 (6 bases each). In germline, CDR1 is SSHAT, CDR2 FNYEAQ (reference sequence). V was trimmed by 11 bases and J by 2 bases, leaving 15 bases between them. The CDR3 runs to 13 residues. The CDR3 region is CALARGPQETQYF. CDR3 DNA: TGTGCCCTAGCCCGGGGGCCACAAGAGACCCAGTACTTC.